A selection of T cell receptor beta chains follows, all from one sample in a study of blood T cell repertoires in COVID-19. TCRdb's table, derived via immunoSEQ multiplex PCR, lists solely in-frame clones and lacks some. This sample has 30,000 to 40,000 clones, with around 88% found just once. The sequenced material came from peripheral blood. The source is a human donor in a cohort sampled during active COVID-19. The CDR3 runs from the conserved cysteine through the conserved F or W. The order of the fields is D gene, V gene, J gene, CDR3 protein, CDR3 DNA. A D gene is named only where the DNA matches it firmly.

>NA|TRBV10-3|TRBJ1-1
CAISESGDLAFF
TGTGCCATCAGTGAGTCGGGGGACTTGGCTTTCTTT
>NA|TRBV5-1|TRBJ1-4
CASSLTGTNEKLFF
TGCGCCAGCAGCTTGACAGGGACTAATGAAAAACTGTTTTTT
>TRBD2|TRBV6-5|TRBJ2-7
CASSYLSSGRAYEQYF
TGTGCCAGCAGTTACTTATCATCGGGGAGGGCTTACGAGCAGTACTTC
>TRBD2|TRBV24-1|TRBJ2-2
CATSDFSSGRAGELFF
TGTGCCACCAGTGATTTTTCTAGCGGGAGGGCCGGGGAGCTGTTTTTT
>TRBD2|TRBV2|TRBJ2-5
CASKRGGQETQYF
TGTGCCAGCAAGCGGGGGGGCCAAGAGACCCAGTACTTC
>NA|TRBV7-6|TRBJ2-6
CASSSVLQSRANVLTF
TGTGCCAGCAGCAGTGTACTACAAAGTCGGGCCAACGTCCTGACTTTC
>TRBD1|TRBV24-1|TRBJ2-1
CATSDLGQGKHNEQFF
TGTGCCACCAGTGATTTGGGACAGGGGAAACACAATGAGCAGTTCTTC
>TRBD1|TRBV5-1|TRBJ2-7
CASSPRTGGNVYEQYF
TGCGCCAGCAGCCCCCGGACAGGGGGTAATGTCTACGAGCAGTACTTC
>TRBD1|TRBV5-1|TRBJ1-2
CASSTGQGQSSNYGYTF
TGCGCCAGCAGCACCGGACAGGGTCAGAGCTCTAACTATGGCTACACCTTC
>TRBD1|TRBV11-2|TRBJ2-7
CASSPLWTGIYEQYF
TGTGCCAGCAGCCCGTTATGGACAGGGATCTACGAGCAGTACTTC
>TRBD1|TRBV5-1|TRBJ2-6
CASSYVPGQGNPSSGANVLTF
TGCGCCAGCAGCTATGTCCCGGGACAGGGAAATCCTAGCTCTGGGGCCAACGTCCTGACTTTC
>TRBD1|TRBV3-1/TRBV3-2|TRBJ2-2
CASSSRDRGPKVELFF
TGTGCCAGCAGCTCCCGGGACAGGGGCCCCAAGGTGGAGCTGTTTTTT
>NA|TRBV6-1|TRBJ2-1
CASSERDGDNEQFF
TGTGCCAGCAGTGAACGGGATGGAGACAATGAGCAGTTCTTC
>NA|TRBV5-1|TRBJ2-5
CASSRLGGQETQYF
TGCGCCAGCAGCCGACTTGGAGGGCAAGAGACCCAGTACTTC
>TRBD2|TRBV3-1/TRBV3-2|TRBJ2-5
CASSQDLAGGGLETQYF
TGTGCCAGCAGCCAAGATTTGGCTGGCGGGGGGCTGGAGACCCAGTACTTC
>NA|TRBV20-1|TRBJ1-4
CSASTWGRPQNEKLFF
TGCAGTGCTAGTACATGGGGCCGACCCCAGAATGAAAAACTGTTTTTT